This is a list of T cell receptor beta chains from one sample in a study of T cell responses to AZD1222 COVID-19 vaccine. Measured with immunoSEQ multiplex PCR; TCRdb has only the in-frame clones, and not every one. The table lists 70,000 to 95,000 clones, roughly 90% of them singletons. Sample: peripheral blood, taken 28 days after the second AZD1222 dose. All receptors derive from an adult who received the AZD1222 COVID-19 vaccine. Both conserved end residues are part of each CDR3. The D gene is left open where the match is weak. Clone size is stated in some rows and not others, as once, few, many or a class when expanded.

j_gene,d_gene,abundance,v_gene,CDR3aa,CDR3nt
TRBJ2-1,TRBD2,.,TRBV5-1,CASSGGTSFNEQFF,TGCGCCAGCAGCGGGGGGACTAGTTTCAATGAGCAGTTCTTC
TRBJ2-7,TRBD2,once,TRBV24-1,CATSDFEGTSGITYVYEQYF,TGTGCCACCAGTGATTTTGAGGGGACTAGCGGGATTACCTACGTCTACGAGCAGTACTTC
TRBJ2-7,TRBD1,once,TRBV18,CASSPPGQRYEQYF,TGTGCCAGCTCACCCCCGGGACAGAGGTACGAGCAGTACTTC
TRBJ1-2,.,.,TRBV9,CASRSGTHHGYTF,TGTGCCAGCAGGTCCGGGACTCATCATGGCTACACCTTC
TRBJ2-1,TRBD2,.,TRBV3-1/TRBV3-2,CASSRGLAGEEQFF,TGTGCCAGCAGCCGCGGACTAGCGGGGGAAGAGCAGTTCTTC
TRBJ2-7,.,.,TRBV6-1,CASSEEWTNAGYEQYF,TGTGCCAGCAGTGAAGAGTGGACAAACGCCGGCTACGAGCAGTACTTC
TRBJ2-7,.,.,TRBV2,CASSSGSLSYEQYF,TGTGCCAGCAGCTCCGGGTCACTATCCTACGAGCAGTACTTC
TRBJ2-3,TRBD2,once,TRBV6-5,CASRATSGSTDTQYF,TGTGCCAGCAGGGCGACTAGCGGGAGTACAGATACGCAGTATTTT
TRBJ1-1,TRBD1,.,TRBV19,CASSKTGGPTEAFF,TGTGCCAGTAGTAAGACAGGGGGCCCAACTGAAGCTTTCTTT
TRBJ2-7,.,.,TRBV18,CASSPPSSYEQYF,TGTGCCAGCTCACCACCGTCCTCCTACGAGCAGTACTTC
TRBJ1-3,.,.,TRBV19,CASSRVDLGSSGNTIYF,TGTGCCAGTAGTAGGGTGGATTTGGGAAGCTCTGGAAACACCATATATTTT
TRBJ2-7,TRBD1,.,TRBV7-9,CASSVQGDEQYF,TGTGCCAGCAGCGTTCAGGGGGACGAGCAGTACTTC
TRBJ1-5,.,few,TRBV2,CASSGRGGRNQPQHF,TGTGCCAGCAGCGGACGGGGCGGTCGCAATCAGCCCCAGCATTTT
TRBJ1-2,.,once,TRBV6-1,CASSEVPRVGYGYTF,TGTGCCAGCAGTGAAGTACCCAGGGTTGGCTATGGCTACACCTTC
TRBJ2-7,.,once,TRBV29-1,CSVEPDNSYEQYF,TGCAGCGTTGAACCAGACAACTCCTACGAGCAGTACTTC
TRBJ1-2,.,.,TRBV3-1/TRBV3-2,CASSQGSNYGYTF,TGTGCCAGCAGCCAGGGTTCGAACTATGGCTACACCTTC
TRBJ1-4,.,.,TRBV15,CATSPWEEKLFF,TGTGCCACCAGCCCTTGGGAAGAAAAACTGTTTTTT
TRBJ2-1,.,.,TRBV6-5,CASSTGHEQFF,TGTGCCAGCAGTACCGGACATGAGCAGTTCTTC
TRBJ2-5,TRBD1,.,TRBV7-9,CASSGQGQETQYF,TGTGCCAGCAGCGGACAGGGTCAAGAGACCCAGTACTTC
TRBJ1-1,.,.,TRBV7-9,CASSLAQVNTEAFF,TGTGCCAGCAGCTTAGCCCAGGTGAACACTGAAGCTTTCTTT
TRBJ2-7,TRBD1,.,TRBV11-2,CASSSYTGGYEQYF,TGTGCCAGCAGCTCCTACACAGGGGGCTACGAGCAGTACTTC
TRBJ1-2,.,.,TRBV19,CASTLLGLPLGYTF,TGTGCCAGTACCCTTTTGGGGCTCCCGCTTGGCTACACCTTC